This T cell receptor (beta chain) was recovered during a study of T cells in Graves' hyperthyroidism and ophthalmopathy. Study summary: Sampling of peripheral blood happened at initial diagnosis, prior to any treatment. Study observations and caveats: Through a model of 13 V-J features, ophthalmopathy was separated from stable hyperthyroidism.

The ends lost 0 bases at V and 5 bases at J; junction bases unmatched: 11. The germline V gene encodes CDR1 MGHRA and CDR2 YSYEKL. This CDR3 has 17 residues. This clonotype was picked up a small number of times. Its antigen is currently unknown. The investigators amplified TCR beta CDR3 regions from RNA transcripts. Using the HTBI primer set, a first-round RT-PCR was run on the TCR CDR3. MiXCR, applied by TCRdb to the multiplex PCR reads, yields one record per CDR3 protein. The data show about 400,000 distinct CDR3 sequences, over 11% seen once. The sequence was obtained from a man in his fifties with Graves' ophthalmopathy. J is TRBJ2-5 and V is TRBV4-1, with TRBD2 matching over 8 bases. Sequenced sample: blood. Here the CDR3 reads CASSQDGRADFSETQYF. For the CDR3, the DNA is TGCGCCAGCAGCCAAGACGGGAGGGCCGATTTTAGCGAGACCCAGTACTTC.